In its sample, the clone carrying this T cell receptor beta chain was seen a few times. The antigen is unknown. These data belong to a study of metastatic and nonmetastatic thyroid tumors. Across the whole study: Samples came from malignant and benign thyroid patients, and repertoires were compared across blood and tumor or nodule tissue. Regarding the study as a whole: A significant increase in TCR beta diversity was reportedly seen in malignant thyroid tumors relative to benign nodules, in blood and tumor.

Trimming cost V 4 bases and J 7 bases, with 10 bases left between them. The CDR3 is made up of 13 amino acids. In germline, CDR1 is MGHDK, CDR2 SYGVNS. The authors' processing: The study took CDR3 differences across clinicopathological groups and made a distant-metastasis classifier for papillary thyroid cancer from them. TCRdb reprocessed the PCR reads using MiXCR. TCRdb, rather than the study authors, made the V and J calls. This table has several thousand clones, 27% appearing once. Until they underwent thyroid surgery, no patient had received any treatment. The rearrangement links TRBV25-1 to TRBJ2-2; D gene unclear. The TCR was taken from a male donor with papillary thyroid cancer or a benign thyroid nodule (not recorded which). Some clones in this sample may be carry-over from other donors' samples. Sequencing used adjacent normal tissue. CDR3 in amino acids: CASSGNRFGELFF. CDR3 in DNA: TGTGCCAGCAGTGGAAACAGATTCGGGGAGCTGTTTTTT. The entire variable domain, with the rest obtained from reference TRBV25-1 and TRBJ2-2, is as follows: EADIYQTPRYLVIGTGKKITLECSQTMGHDKMYWYQQDPGMELHLIHYSYGVNSTEKGDLSSESTVSRIRTEHFPLTLESARPSHTSQYLCASSGNRFGELFFGEGSRLTVL.